Sequencing of this T cell receptor (beta chain) was carried out in a study of blood T cells in healthy people across ages. The use of a sample-barcoded 5' primer and a J-beta primer mix characterized a second PCR of 7 to 11 cycles. Template switching added a 12-random-nucleotide identifier to every cDNA molecule. TCRdb reprocessed the 5' RACE reads with MiXCR, giving one entry per CDR3 protein. The profile shows almost 800,000 distinct CDR3 sequences, 55% to 75% of them singletons. As concerns this clonotype: What it recognizes is unknown.

Study-wide results and caveats: The authors considered diversity estimates from one million T cells to be underestimates.

From germline, CDR1 is SGHAT and CDR2 FQNNGV. V shed 3 bases and J 5 bases; nucleotides not matched to a gene: 14. This CDR3 has 18 residues. The sequencing sample was made of blood. This receptor was taken from a man aged 25-40 years in good health. This rearrangement joins TRBV11-2 to TRBJ2-5, with 11 bases identical to TRBD2. The DNA for the CDR3 is TGTGCCAGCAGCTTCGGTACCTCCGGGACTAGCGGCGAGGAGACCCAGTACTTC. Amino acids: CASSFGTSGTSGEETQYF.